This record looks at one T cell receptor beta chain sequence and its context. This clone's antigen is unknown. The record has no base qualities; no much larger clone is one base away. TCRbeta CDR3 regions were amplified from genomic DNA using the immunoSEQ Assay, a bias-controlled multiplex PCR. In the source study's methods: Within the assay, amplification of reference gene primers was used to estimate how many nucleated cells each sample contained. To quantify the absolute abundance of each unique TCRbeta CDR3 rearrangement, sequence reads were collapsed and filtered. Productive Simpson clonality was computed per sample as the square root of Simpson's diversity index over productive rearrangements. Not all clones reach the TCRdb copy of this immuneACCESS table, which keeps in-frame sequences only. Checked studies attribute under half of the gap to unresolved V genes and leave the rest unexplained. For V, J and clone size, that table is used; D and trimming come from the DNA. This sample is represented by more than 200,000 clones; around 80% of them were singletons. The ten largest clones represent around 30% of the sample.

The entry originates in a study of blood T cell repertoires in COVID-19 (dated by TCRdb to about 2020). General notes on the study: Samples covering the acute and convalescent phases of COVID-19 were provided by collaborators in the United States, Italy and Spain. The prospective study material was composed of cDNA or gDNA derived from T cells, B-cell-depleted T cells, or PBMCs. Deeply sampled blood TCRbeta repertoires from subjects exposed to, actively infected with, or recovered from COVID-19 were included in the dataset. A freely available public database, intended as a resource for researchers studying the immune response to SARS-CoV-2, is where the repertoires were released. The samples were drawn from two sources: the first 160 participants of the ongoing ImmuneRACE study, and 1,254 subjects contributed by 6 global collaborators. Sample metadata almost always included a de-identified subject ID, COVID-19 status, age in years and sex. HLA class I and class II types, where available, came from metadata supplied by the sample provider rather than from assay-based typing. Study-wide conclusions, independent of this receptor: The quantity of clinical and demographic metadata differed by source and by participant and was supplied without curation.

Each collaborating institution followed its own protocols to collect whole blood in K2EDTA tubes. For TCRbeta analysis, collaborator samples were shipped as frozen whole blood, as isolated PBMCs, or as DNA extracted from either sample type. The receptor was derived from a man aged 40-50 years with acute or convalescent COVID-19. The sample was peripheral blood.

The nucleotide sequence reads TGCGCCAGCAGCCAGACGGGGAGCGGGAGGGCCAGGACCGGGGAGCTGTTTTTT. Its protein reads: CASSQTGSGRARTGELFF. This receptor chain uses TRBV5-1 and TRBJ2-2, and 10 junctional nucleotides match TRBD2. The CDR3 covers 18 residues, taking in both the cysteine and the phenylalanine. Here the CDR3 DNA is all that survives: 54 bases in frame from base 1. Trimming leaves V shorter by 4 bases and J shorter by 5 bases, with the junction holding 14 bases beyond the gene matches. Per the germline V gene, SGHRS is the CDR1 and YFSETQ is the CDR2.